This T cell receptor (beta chain) comes out of a study of beta chain features in type 1 diabetes. The study's findings and limits: Overrepresentation of cells with high TCR expression could result from cDNA sequencing. Shortening that was moderate but significant affected the TCRB CDR3s of Type 1 diabetes patients in all four CD4+ subsets. There was no resolution here of whether HLA type influences TCRB rearrangement.

Trimming removed 3 bases from V and 5 bases from J; junction bases left unmatched: 6. Germline assignment: CDR1 LGHNA and CDR2 YNFKEQ. The CDR3 has 16 amino acids. Sorting with CD45RO/CCR7/CD25/CD127/CD95/CD27 yielded naive, central memory, regulatory and stem-like memory CD4+ cells. Only a few counts were recorded for this clone. Its antigen is as yet unknown. Sequencing targeted expressed TCRB transcripts, as all isolated RNA had been reverse transcribed. The assay was immunoSEQ multiplex PCR, and TCRdb's table has in-frame clones only and misses some. This table has around 400,000 clones, about 15% appearing once.

The source material was naive CD4+ T cells from blood. The sequence was obtained from a woman aged 18 to 35 in good health. The chain recombines TRBV4-2 with TRBJ2-7, with 14 positions matching TRBD2. This CDR3 reads CASSHGTSGSWDEQYF. The CDR3 DNA reads TGTGCCAGCAGCCATGGGACTAGCGGGAGTTGGGACGAGCAGTACTTC.